This TCR beta chain was sequenced in a study of CD8 T cells in ankylosing spondylitis. TCRdb ran MiXCR on the 5' RACE reads and lists one entry per CDR3 protein. The sample holds under 150,000 distinct CDR3 sequences, approximately 9.9% seen once. This clonotype occurred many times. The CDR3 extends over 14 amino acids. V dropped 6 bases and J dropped 7; count of bases not matched to a gene: 7. The germline gives CDR1 DFQATT, CDR2 SNEGSKA (reference sequence). The sequence was obtained from a male donor with ankylosing spondylitis or in good health (not recorded which). J is TRBJ2-1 and V is TRBV20-1, with 12 bases lining up with TRBD2. The specimen sequenced was blood, either unsorted or a sorted T cell fraction (not recorded which). The CDR3 DNA reads TGCAGTGCGGACCGACTAGCGGGAGTTAATGAGCAGTTCTTC. Amino acid sequence: CSADRLAGVNEQFF.